The sequence of this T cell receptor (beta chain) was determined in a study of blood T cell repertoires in COVID-19. Across the study: Acute-phase and convalescent COVID-19 samples originated in the United States, Italy and Spain. PBMCs, B-cell-depleted T cells, or T cells were the source of the cDNA or gDNA that made up the material.

Original methodology: Estimation of nucleated cell counts was performed using reference gene primer amplification. The data were produced by immunoSEQ multiplex PCR, yet TCRdb's version contains in-frame clones alone and is incomplete. From that table come the V and J calls and clone size; the DNA was used to work out D and trimming. The sample has around 140,000 clones, about 87% seen once. V lost 8 bases and J lost 5, with 12 bases in between. The CDR3 length is 12 residues. Germline CDR1 is SNHLY and CDR2 is FYNNEI. Material for sequencing was peripheral blood. The rearrangement uses TRBV2 and TRBJ2-5, with a weak D call TRBD2 (6 bases). This TCR was sampled from a human donor in a cohort sampled during active COVID-19. The CDR3, as DNA: TGTGCCAGCTGCAGTGGGGGGGAGACCCAGTACTTC. It specifies CASCSGGETQYF.